Listed here are 27 T cell receptor beta chains from one sample, sequenced in a study of post-analysis software for immune sequencing data. Researchers reported that TCR beta cDNA libraries carried unique molecular identifiers. From the PCR reads, TCRdb called clonotypes with MiXCR, one entry per CDR3 protein. The sample has hundreds of thousands of distinct CDR3 sequences, under 70% seen once; the top ten hold approximately 4.2%. What these receptors recognize is not known. The study's findings and limits: Patients carried five TRBV segments more frequently than controls did, and TRBV5-6, TRBV5-1 and TRBV20-1 were among them.

Sequencing was done on a sample of blood. The receptors here all came from a girl aged 10 to 17 with multiple sclerosis.

The genes are TRBV5-1 and TRBJ2-7; no clear D. This CDR3 has 11 amino acids. V lost 5 bases, J lost 6 bases, and 9 bases lay in between. CDR1 and CDR2 from the germline V gene are SGHRS and YFSETQ. CDR3 sequence: CASRLTREQYF. The CDR3 DNA follows: TGCGCCAGCAGGTTGACCCGCGAGCAGTACTTC.

This clonotype was seen only once. V is TRBV4-1 and J is TRBJ1-4; TRBD1 is a possible D gene (6 bases). Germline V gene sequence: CDR1 MGHRA, CDR2 YSYEKL. The CDR3 has 15 amino acids. V lost 5 bases to trimming and J lost 5 bases, with 15 bases between them. The CDR3 DNA sequence: TGCGCCAGCAGCGAGTCGGGGGCCCTAAATGAAAAACTGTTTTTT. This translates into CASSESGALNEKLFF.

A few counts support this clonotype. Written as DNA, the CDR3 is TGTGCCAGCTCACCACCCGGGGGAGGGAGAGCTAACCAAGAGACCCAGTACTTC. Protein product: CASSPPGGGRANQETQYF. The V call is TRBV18, the J call TRBJ2-5; 7 bases fit TRBD2. Germline CDR1 and CDR2: KGHSH and LQKENI. After removal of 0 bases from V and 0 bases from J, the junction contained 10 bases not matched to a gene. The CDR3 is 18 residues long.

The J gene is TRBJ2-7, the V gene TRBV15; D assignment may be TRBD1 or TRBD2 (5 bases each). Germline V gene lookup returns CDR1 LNHNV and CDR2 YYDKDF (reference sequence). V gave up 1 base and J gave up 6 bases, with 7 bases separating them. The length of the CDR3 is 12 residues. The CDR3 here is CATSRVGGEQYF. In DNA, the CDR3 is TGTGCCACCAGCAGAGTTGGGGGCGAGCAGTACTTC.

This chain uses TRBV18 with TRBJ2-5; D is uncertain. Germline CDR1 and CDR2: KGHSH and LQKENI. The V end lost 2 bases, the J end lost 4 bases, and 5 bases lay between the germline ends. The CDR3 extends over 12 amino acids. The CDR3 spells CASSPNRETQYF. The CDR3 DNA follows: TGTGCCAGCTCACCAAATAGAGAGACCCAGTACTTC.

This sequence joins TRBV4-2 and TRBJ2-1; 9 bases align to TRBD1. The CDR3 spans 16 residues. Trimming took 5 bases from V and 5 from J; bases not matched to a gene: 10. The germline CDR1 and CDR2 sequences are LGHNA and YNFKEQ. The CDR3 DNA reads as TGTGCCAGCAGCTATTATGGGACAGGGAGGAACAATGAGCAGTTCTTC. This encodes CASSYYGTGRNNEQFF.

The J gene is TRBJ1-6, the V gene TRBV12-3 or TRBV12-4; D ambiguous. The CDR3 extends over 13 amino acids. The V end was cut by 7 bases, the J end by 8 bases, with 12 bases between. The CDR3 here is CASNFHGYSPLHF. DNA of the CDR3: TGTGCCAGCAATTTTCATGGGTATTCACCCCTCCACTTT.

The table lists this clonotype with a few counts. The V gene is TRBV5-1, the J gene TRBJ2-7; unclear D gene. Germline V CDR1 and CDR2: SGHRS, YFSETQ. V gave up 2 bases and J gave up 0 bases, with 6 bases separating them. The CDR3 is made up of 13 amino acids. CDR3 DNA sequence: TGCGCCAGCAGCTTCGACAACTCCTACGAGCAGTACTTC. This translates into CASSFDNSYEQYF.

The chain uses TRBV9 and TRBJ1-2; D may be TRBD1 (5 bases). Trimming pared 3 bases from V and 8 bases from J, leaving 11 bases between. Germline lookup yields CDR1 SGDLS and CDR2 YYNGEE. The CDR3 is 12 residues long. The CDR3 reads CASSAGPSGYTF. DNA of the CDR3: TGTGCCAGCAGCGCGGGACCCTCAGGCTACACCTTC.

Only one count was recorded for this clonotype. The chain carries TRBV6-1 and TRBJ2-4; D not certain. The J call may be incorrect, as the DNA end agrees better with TRBJ2-7. Germline V lookup: CDR1 MNHNS, CDR2 SASEGT. This CDR3 has 15 residues. Here the CDR3 DNA reads TGTGCCAGCAGTGGTCATTGGGGATCGTCCTACGAGCAGTACTTC. The encoded protein is CASSGHWGSSYEQYF.

This sequence joins TRBV7-8 and TRBJ2-3; 10 nucleotides match TRBD2. The length of the CDR3 is 17 residues. Germline CDR1 and CDR2: SGHVS and FQNEAQ. The J segment lost 4 bases and the V segment lost 4 bases, leaving 11 bases of the junction unmatched. CDR3 in amino acids: CASSSSRLAGGPDTQYF. CDR3 in DNA: TGTGCCAGCAGCTCCTCCCGTTTAGCGGGGGGCCCAGATACGCAGTATTTT.

This chain uses TRBV6-5 with TRBJ2-5; tentatively, D is TRBD2 (6 bases). The better agreement between TRBJ2-7 and the DNA end casts doubt on the J call. CDR1 and CDR2 from the germline V gene are MNHEY and SVGAGI. There are 16 residues in the CDR3. Here the CDR3 reads CASSPDGLREANEQYF. The DNA for the CDR3 is TGTGCCAGCAGCCCGGACGGCTTAAGGGAGGCGAACGAGCAGTACTTC.

V usage is TRBV4-2 and J usage is TRBJ2-5; D is ambiguous. The end of the DNA is better explained by TRBJ2-7, so the J call may be wrong. The CDR3 runs 14 residues. Germline assignment: CDR1 LGHNA and CDR2 YNFKEQ. Here the CDR3 reads CASSQGGISYEQYF. The CDR3 DNA reads TGTGCCAGCAGCCAAGGTGGTATCTCCTACGAGCAGTACTTC.

The V call is TRBV29-1, the J call TRBJ2-4, with D perhaps TRBD2 (6 bases). Germline assignment: CDR1 SQVTM and CDR2 ANQGSEA. V was trimmed by 6 bases and J by 1 base, leaving 13 bases between them. The CDR3 runs to 14 residues. The CDR3 DNA reads as TGCAGCGTCCGCCCCGGGGGTGCCAAAAACATTCAGTACTTC. Protein product: CSVRPGGAKNIQYF.

The chain joins TRBV29-1 to TRBJ2-3; D is ambiguous. This CDR3 is built from 9 residues. Germline V CDR1 and CDR2: SQVTM, ANQGSEA. Trimming removed 7 bases from V and 5 bases from J, with 4 bases in between. The CDR3 DNA reads as TGCAGCGGAGAAGATACGCAGTATTTT. Its protein is CSGEDTQYF.

The chain carries TRBV12-1 and TRBJ1-2; the table's D call TRBD1 went unverified against the DNA. TRBV12-1 has pseudogene status. CDR3 length: 17 residues. CDR3 sequence (DNA): TGTGCCAGCAGCAAAATGGGACAGGCTATTTCTAACTATGGCTACACCTTC. As protein: CASSKMGQAISNYGYTF.

This clonotype was seen ten or more times. The chain carries TRBV7-9 and TRBJ1-2, with unresolved D. Deletions cut 3 bases from V and 2 bases from J, with 7 bases between. CDR1 is SEHNR, CDR2 FQNEAQ, per germline (reference sequence). This CDR3 is 13 amino acids long. The CDR3 DNA is TGTGCCAGCAGCTTGCGAGGGAACTATGGCTACACCTTC. It specifies CASSLRGNYGYTF.

Only a few counts were recorded for this clonotype. The chain joins TRBV7-9 to TRBJ2-3; no reliable D call. V was trimmed by 4 bases and J by 6 bases, leaving 11 bases between them. The CDR3 has 13 amino acids. CDR1 and CDR2 (germline): SEHNR, FQNEAQ (reference sequence). Here the CDR3 reads CASSSLGMDTQYF. The DNA for the CDR3 is TGTGCCAGCAGCTCCCTGGGGATGGATACGCAGTATTTT.

This clonotype was detected a few times. The chain has TRBV29-1 and TRBJ2-1; 7 bases line up with TRBD2. Germline V CDR1 and CDR2: SQVTM, ANQGSEA. V lost 8 bases to trimming and J lost 5 bases; unmatched junction nucleotides: 18. CDR3 length: 16 amino acids. The CDR3: CSISPPSAAGNNEQFF. The CDR3 DNA sequence: TGCAGCATCAGCCCCCCGTCCGCAGCGGGAAACAATGAGCAGTTCTTC.

This sequence joins TRBV7-3 and TRBJ1-1; D remains unclear. Trimming removed 2 bases at V and 0 bases at J, with 10 bases between. Per the germline V gene, CDR1 is SGHTA and CDR2 is FQGTGA. The CDR3 contains 15 residues. CDR3 in amino acids: CASSLRPTVNTEAFF. CDR3 bases: TGTGCCAGCAGCTTACGGCCGACGGTGAACACTGAAGCTTTCTTT.

The chain joins TRBV6-6 to TRBJ1-5, with TRBD1 matching over 7 bases. The CDR3 consists of 15 residues. V was clipped by 0 bases and J by 6 bases; unmatched bases: 5. Germline V gives CDR1 MNHNY, CDR2 SVGAGI (reference sequence). The CDR3 nucleotides read TGTGCCAGCAGTTACTCCACAGGGGTCAGTCAGCCCCAGCATTTT. Encoded protein: CASSYSTGVSQPQHF.

This clonotype appeared a few times. The rearrangement uses TRBV29-1 and TRBJ2-2, with D perhaps TRBD1 (6 bases). This CDR3 region has 14 residues. V lost 1 base, J lost 5 bases, and 11 bases lay in between. Germline-derived CDR1 and CDR2 are SQVTM and ANQGSEA. DNA for the CDR3: TGCAGCGTTGAAGGGCTGGACAGAACCGGGGAGCTGTTTTTT. It encodes CSVEGLDRTGELFF.

This clonotype turned up a few times. This chain uses TRBV10-3 with TRBJ2-3, with D unclear. Germline V lookup: CDR1 ENHRY, CDR2 SYGVKD. V lost 3 bases to trimming and J lost 3 bases, with 7 bases between them. This CDR3 has 13 amino acids. DNA for the CDR3: TGTGCCATCAGTGAAAGGGAAACAGATACGCAGTATTTT. Its translation is CAISERETDTQYF.

V usage is TRBV29-1 and J usage is TRBJ2-6, with D possibly being TRBD1 (5 bases). CDR3 length equals 14 residues. Germline CDR1 and CDR2: SQVTM and ANQGSEA. V lost 5 bases to trimming and J lost 8 bases, with 16 bases between them. The CDR3 DNA is TGCAGCGTTAGGGGCGTTAGGTCGACCAACGTCCTGACTTTC. Translating gives CSVRGVRSTNVLTF.

The chain links TRBV29-1 to TRBJ2-7; 7 bases are a match to TRBD1. Matching the DNA end better, TRBJ2-5 makes the J call doubtful. Looked up from germline, CDR1 is SQVTM and CDR2 is ANQGSEA. The CDR3 is made up of 13 amino acids. DNA of the CDR3: TGCAGCGTTGAAGACAGGGGGAGAGAGACCCAGTACTTC. Translation: CSVEDRGRETQYF.

This clonotype was seen more than once but under ten times. The chain combines TRBV5-1 with TRBJ2-3; D not resolved. V was pared by 4 bases and J by 0 bases, with 12 bases between. The CDR3 is made up of 15 amino acids. In germline, CDR1 is SGHRS, CDR2 YFSETQ. CDR3 region: CASSLVVKSTDTQYF. CDR3 in DNA: TGCGCCAGCAGCCTGGTTGTGAAGAGCACAGATACGCAGTATTTT.

The CDR3 DNA sequence: TGCGCCAGCAGCCACATACTAGCGGGGGGAGACAATGAGCAGTTCTTC. The encoded protein is CASSHILAGGDNEQFF. The chain employs TRBV4-1 and TRBJ2-1, with 12 bases identical to TRBD2. V shed 3 bases and J 5 bases; nucleotides not matched to a gene: 5. Germline V gives CDR1 MGHRA, CDR2 YSYEKL. This CDR3 has 16 residues.